These T cell receptor beta chains were read from a single sample in a study of lymphopenia after photon versus proton radiotherapy. Sequencing was performed with immunoSEQ multiplex PCR; in TCRdb, only in-frame clones are kept and a portion is missing. The sample gives more than 45,000 clones, 84% of which show up once; roughly 2.1% is in the top ten. Material: peripheral blood, obtained from a patient treated with proton-based radiotherapy. These receptors all come from a man between 60 and 75 years old with pancreatic cancer. CDR3s include the opening cysteine and the closing phenylalanine or tryptophan. A D gene is named only where the DNA matches it firmly. Expanded clones are given a class, and other clones once, few, many or no size at all.

-,TRBV7-2,TRBD2,TRBJ2-1,TGTGCCAGCAGGAGACTAGCGGGAGGGGGGTCCTACAATGAGCAGTTCTTC,CASRRLAGGGSYNEQFF
-,TRBV12-1,-,TRBJ2-1,TGTGCCAGCAGCCGGCCTCTTTGGGAGGGATTGGAGTACAATGAGCAGTTCTTC,CASSRPLWEGLEYNEQFF
-,TRBV18,-,TRBJ1-3,TGTGCCAGCTCACCCGAGGGATCCACCATATATTTT,CASSPEGSTIYF
-,TRBV6-6,-,TRBJ2-5,TGTGCCAGCAGCGGAGGGGGGTCCCAAGAGACCCAGTACTTC,CASSGGGSQETQYF
-,TRBV7-9,TRBD2,TRBJ2-7,TGTGCCAGCAGCTCGCGCACCGGGACTAGCGTTCGCGAGCAGTACTTC,CASSSRTGTSVREQYF
-,TRBV9,-,TRBJ2-3,TGTGCCAGCAGCGTAGCTATGAGAGATTGGGCGGATACGCAGTATTTT,CASSVAMRDWADTQYF
-,TRBV27,-,TRBJ1-2,TGTGCCAGCAGTTTACGGTTTACAGGCCGCTTGAGCTATCTTGGCTATGGCTACACCTTC,CASSLRFTGRLSYLGYGYTF
-,TRBV28,TRBD1,TRBJ1-4,TGTGCCAGCAGAGACCTGACAGGGTCTAATGAAAAACTGTTTTTT,CASRDLTGSNEKLFF
-,TRBV30,-,TRBJ2-7,TGTGCCTGGAGGGAAGTGGTCCCTCCCTACGAGCAGTACTTC,CAWREVVPPYEQYF
once,TRBV7-2,TRBD1,TRBJ2-2,TGTGCCAGCAGCCCTGAGACAGGGGGCCACGGGGAGCTGTTTTTT,CASSPETGGHGELFF
few,TRBV7-2,-,TRBJ2-4,TGTGCCAGCAGCTTAGCGCCGCTGCATGGTCAGTACTTC,CASSLAPLHGQYF
-,TRBV7-9,-,TRBJ1-2,TGTGCCAGCAGCCATCCGGAGGGCCACGGCTACACCTTC,CASSHPEGHGYTF
few,TRBV2,-,TRBJ2-1,TGTGCCAGCAGTTATCGGACTTCGTACAATGAGCAGTTCTTC,CASSYRTSYNEQFF
-,TRBV7-2,-,TRBJ2-7,TGTGCCAGCAGCTTAGCAGGCGAGCAGTACTTC,CASSLAGEQYF
-,TRBV5-6,-,TRBJ2-2,TGTGCCAGCAGCCAGCAGGGGCGTAACACCGGGGAGCTGTTTTTT,CASSQQGRNTGELFF
-,TRBV6-6,-,TRBJ1-1,TGTGCCAGCAGTTACTCGCCAGTGAACACTGAAGCTTTCTTT,CASSYSPVNTEAFF
-,TRBV7-6,-,TRBJ2-5,TGTGCCAGCAGCTTACGTGAGGCGTCGGGACGAGTAAAAGAGACCCAGTACTTC,CASSLREASGRVKETQYF
-,TRBV7-2,-,TRBJ2-3,TGTGCCAGCAGCTTAGTGGGGTCAGACATTTCTAGCACAGATACGCAGTATTTT,CASSLVGSDISSTDTQYF
-,TRBV30,-,TRBJ2-7,TGTGCCTGGAGTTATACACCCTCCTACGAGCAGTACTTC,CAWSYTPSYEQYF
-,TRBV29-1,-,TRBJ1-4,TGCAGCGTTGAAGGGGTGTCTGAGGATGAAAAACTGTTTTTT,CSVEGVSEDEKLFF
-,TRBV7-9,-,TRBJ1-3,TGTGCCAGCAGCTTCGCCACGGGGTCCGGAAACACCATATATTTT,CASSFATGSGNTIYF
-,TRBV29-1,-,TRBJ1-2,TGCAGCGTTCCTGGATTCCAGTATGGCTACACCTTC,CSVPGFQYGYTF
-,TRBV7-8,TRBD1,TRBJ1-2,TGTGCCAGCAGCTCCAGGGACAGGGGGGACTATGGCTACACCTTC,CASSSRDRGDYGYTF
-,TRBV7-2,-,TRBJ2-1,TGTGCCAGCAGCCGGTCTCCGGGCGGTGAGCAGTTCTTC,CASSRSPGGEQFF
-,TRBV16,-,TRBJ1-2,TGTGCCAGCAGCCAATCTACAGAACCCTATGGCTACACCTTC,CASSQSTEPYGYTF
few,TRBV27,-,TRBJ1-2,TGTGCCAGCAGTAGGTCTGGGGGCAGAGTGGGTGGCTACACCTTC,CASSRSGGRVGGYTF
-,TRBV9,TRBD1,TRBJ2-7,TGTGCCAGCAGCGTAGAGGGGACAGGGGTCAGGGAGCAGTACTTC,CASSVEGTGVREQYF
-,TRBV12-5,TRBD1,TRBJ1-4,TGTGCTAGTGGTCCGACGGGACAGGATCTTAATGAAAAACTGTTTTTT,CASGPTGQDLNEKLFF
-,TRBV28,-,TRBJ2-2,TGTGCCAGCAGAACGATCCCCGGGGAGCTGTTTTTT,CASRTIPGELFF
-,TRBV13,TRBD2,TRBJ2-7,TGTGCCAGCAGAAAAGCGGGATATTCCTACGAGCAGTACTTC,CASRKAGYSYEQYF
-,TRBV30,TRBD1,TRBJ1-5,TGTGCCTGGAGGGAACAGGGGGGAAAAGACTGCAATCAGCCCCAGCATTTT,CAWREQGGKDCNQPQHF
-,TRBV7-6,-,TRBJ2-1,TGTGCCAGCAGCCGTCGCCCTCCAGCCGGCGGGGTTGAGCAGTTCTTC,CASSRRPPAGGVEQFF
-,TRBV27,TRBD2,TRBJ2-2,TGTGCCAGCAGTCTATGGGCCCTAGCGGGACTCTCGAGCGGGGAGCTGTTTTTT,CASSLWALAGLSSGELFF
-,TRBV19,-,TRBJ1-2,TGTGCCAGTAGCATGAACTATGGCTACACCTTC,CASSMNYGYTF
-,TRBV7-2,-,TRBJ1-1,TGTGCCAGCAGCCCAAACACGGCATTGAACACTGAAGCTTTCTTT,CASSPNTALNTEAFF
once,TRBV7-6,-,TRBJ2-1,TGTGCCAGCAGCTTAGTTCCGGGTGGTGAGCAGTTCTTC,CASSLVPGGEQFF
-,TRBV30,TRBD2,TRBJ2-2,TGTGCCTGGACACTAGCGGGTGACACCGGGGAGCTGTTTTTT,CAWTLAGDTGELFF
-,TRBV7-8,-,TRBJ1-2,TGTGCCAGCAGCCTACTTGACGGGGCTAGAGGCTATGGCTACACCTTC,CASSLLDGARGYGYTF
-,TRBV28,TRBD2,TRBJ2-1,TGTGCCAGCAGAGAACTAGCGAACAATGAGCAGTTCTTC,CASRELANNEQFF
-,TRBV14,-,TRBJ2-7,TGTGCCAGCAGCCAAGGACGATTAACTCGGACGGGCGCCTACGAGCAGTACTTC,CASSQGRLTRTGAYEQYF
-,TRBV5-1,-,TRBJ1-1,TGCGCCAGCAGCCTGGGGGGAATAGGAAAGACTGAAGCTTTCTTT,CASSLGGIGKTEAFF
once,TRBV5-1,TRBD1,TRBJ2-5,TGCGCCAGCAACCGGGGACAGGGGGCGCGGGAGACCCAGTACTTC,CASNRGQGARETQYF
few,TRBV6-1,-,TRBJ2-7,TGTGCCAGCAGTGAAGCTACGACTTATCTCTACGAGCAGTACTTC,CASSEATTYLYEQYF
-,TRBV7-6,TRBD2,TRBJ2-1,TGTGCCAGCAGCTTAGAACTAGCGGGAAGAGTGGGGAATGAGCAGTTCTTC,CASSLELAGRVGNEQFF
-,TRBV28,TRBD1,TRBJ2-7,TGTGCCAGCAAGGGACAGGTCTACGAGCAGTACTTC,CASKGQVYEQYF
few,TRBV7-9,-,TRBJ2-1,TGTGCCAGCAGCCCCGACCAATCCTACAATGAGCAGTTCTTC,CASSPDQSYNEQFF
-,TRBV9,-,TRBJ1-1,TGTGCCAGCAGCGTATTGGACAGCTTAAACACTGAAGCTTTCTTT,CASSVLDSLNTEAFF
-,TRBV4-3,-,TRBJ2-3,TGCGCCAGCAGCCAAGATTGGCTAGGTGGAGATACGCAGTATTTT,CASSQDWLGGDTQYF
-,TRBV30,-,TRBJ2-6,TGTGCCTGGCAGAGGGGGGCCAACGTCCTGACTTTC,CAWQRGANVLTF
-,TRBV19,TRBD2,TRBJ2-3,TGTGCCAGTAGCCCGGGTAGCGGGAGAACAGATACGCAGTATTTT,CASSPGSGRTDTQYF
-,TRBV4-2,-,TRBJ2-7,TGTGCCAGCAGCCAAGGGTTGAGCTCCTACGAGCAGTACTTC,CASSQGLSSYEQYF
-,TRBV7-7,TRBD1,TRBJ1-3,TGTGCTAGCAGCTTAGGGAAACCGGGACAGGGAGCTCTCCTCTCTGGAAACACCATATATTTT,CASSLGKPGQGALLSGNTIYF
-,TRBV28,-,TRBJ2-4,TGTGCCAGCAGTCTCCTGTGGGAGGGGGTCAAAAACATTCAGTACTTC,CASSLLWEGVKNIQYF
-,TRBV19,TRBD1,TRBJ1-1,TGTGCCAGTAGCCAAGACAGGGGGCCGGGTGAAGCTTTCTTT,CASSQDRGPGEAFF
once,TRBV28,-,TRBJ1-3,TGTGCCAGCAGCTCAGGGGCCGGGGAGAACACCATATATTTT,CASSSGAGENTIYF
-,TRBV7-9,TRBD1,TRBJ2-3,TGTGCCAGCAGCCGACGACAGGGGAGCACAGATACGCAGTATTTT,CASSRRQGSTDTQYF
-,TRBV9,TRBD1,TRBJ1-1,TGTGCCAGCAGCGTAGGGGGGACAGGTGAAGCTTTCTTT,CASSVGGTGEAFF
-,TRBV2,-,TRBJ2-2,TGTGCCAGCAGTCTAGACAGGACCGGGGAGCTGTTTTTT,CASSLDRTGELFF
-,TRBV4-1,-,TRBJ1-4,TGCGCCAGCAGCCAAGAGTGGGGGGACGGAAGGAGGGAAAAACTGTTTTTT,CASSQEWGDGRREKLFF